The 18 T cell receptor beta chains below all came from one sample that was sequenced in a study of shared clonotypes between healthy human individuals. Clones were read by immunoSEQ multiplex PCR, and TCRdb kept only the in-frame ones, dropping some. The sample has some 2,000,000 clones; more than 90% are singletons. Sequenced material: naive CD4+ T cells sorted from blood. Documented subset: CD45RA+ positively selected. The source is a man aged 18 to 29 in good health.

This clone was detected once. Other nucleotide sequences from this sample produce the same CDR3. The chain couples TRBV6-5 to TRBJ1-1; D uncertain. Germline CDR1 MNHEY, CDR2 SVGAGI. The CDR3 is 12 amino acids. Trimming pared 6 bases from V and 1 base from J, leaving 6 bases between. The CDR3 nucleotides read TGTGCCAGCAGAGCCGGGAACACTGAAGCTTTCTTT. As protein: CASRAGNTEAFF.

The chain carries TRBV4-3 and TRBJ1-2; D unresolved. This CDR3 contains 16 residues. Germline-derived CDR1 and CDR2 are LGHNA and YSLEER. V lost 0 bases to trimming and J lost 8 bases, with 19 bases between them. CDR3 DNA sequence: TGCGCCAGCAGCCAAGACGGATGGAGTCAGGCGGGAGGCTACACCTTC. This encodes CASSQDGWSQAGGYTF.

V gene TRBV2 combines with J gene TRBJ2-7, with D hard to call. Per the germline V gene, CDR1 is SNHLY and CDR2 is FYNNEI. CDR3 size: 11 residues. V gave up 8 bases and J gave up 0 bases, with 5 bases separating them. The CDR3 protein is CASVLSYEQYF. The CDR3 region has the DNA TGTGCCAGCGTCCTCTCCTACGAGCAGTACTTC.

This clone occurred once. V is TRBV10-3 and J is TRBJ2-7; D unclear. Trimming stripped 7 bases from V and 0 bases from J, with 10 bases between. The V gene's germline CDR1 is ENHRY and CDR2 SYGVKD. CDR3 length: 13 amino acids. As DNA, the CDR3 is TGTGCCATCATGGGGTCGAGCTCCTACGAGCAGTACTTC. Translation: CAIMGSSSYEQYF.

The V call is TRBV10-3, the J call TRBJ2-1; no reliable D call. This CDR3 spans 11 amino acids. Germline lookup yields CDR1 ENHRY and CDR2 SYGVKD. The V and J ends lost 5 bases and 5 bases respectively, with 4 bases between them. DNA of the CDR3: TGTGCCATCAGTAAGAACAATGAGCAGTTCTTC. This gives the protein CAISKNNEQFF.

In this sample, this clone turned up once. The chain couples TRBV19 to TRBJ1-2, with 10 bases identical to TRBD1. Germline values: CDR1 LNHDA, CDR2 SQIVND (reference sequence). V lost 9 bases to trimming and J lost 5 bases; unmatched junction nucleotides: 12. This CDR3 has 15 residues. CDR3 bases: TGTGCCAGCCTCGGCGGGACAGGGGTTTTTTATGGCTACACCTTC. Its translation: CASLGGTGVFYGYTF.

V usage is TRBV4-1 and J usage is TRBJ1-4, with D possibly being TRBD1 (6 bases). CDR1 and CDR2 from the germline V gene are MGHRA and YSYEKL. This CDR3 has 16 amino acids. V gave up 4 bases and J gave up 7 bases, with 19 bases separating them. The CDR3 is CASSRGIVGQSEKLFF. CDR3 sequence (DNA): TGCGCCAGCAGCCGCGGCATCGTTGGACAGAGTGAAAAACTGTTTTTT.

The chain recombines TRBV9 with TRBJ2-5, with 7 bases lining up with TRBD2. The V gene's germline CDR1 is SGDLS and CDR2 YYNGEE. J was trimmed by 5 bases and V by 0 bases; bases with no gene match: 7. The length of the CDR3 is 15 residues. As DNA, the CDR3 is TGTGCCAGCAGCGTAGATCCCACTAGCGCGGAGACCCAGTACTTC. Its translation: CASSVDPTSAETQYF.

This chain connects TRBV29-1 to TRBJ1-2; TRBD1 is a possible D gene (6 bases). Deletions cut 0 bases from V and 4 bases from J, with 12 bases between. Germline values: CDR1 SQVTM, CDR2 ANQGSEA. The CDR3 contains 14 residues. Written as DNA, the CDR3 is TGCAGCGTTGAAGAGACGGGGGCCCCCTATGGCTACACCTTC. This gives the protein CSVEETGAPYGYTF. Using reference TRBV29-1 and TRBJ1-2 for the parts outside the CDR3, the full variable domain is SAVISQKPSRDICQRGTSLTIQCQVDSQVTMMFWYRQQPGQSLTLIATANQGSEATYESGFVIDKFPISRPNLTFSTLTVSNMSPEDSSIYLCSVEETGAPYGYTFGSGTRLTVV.

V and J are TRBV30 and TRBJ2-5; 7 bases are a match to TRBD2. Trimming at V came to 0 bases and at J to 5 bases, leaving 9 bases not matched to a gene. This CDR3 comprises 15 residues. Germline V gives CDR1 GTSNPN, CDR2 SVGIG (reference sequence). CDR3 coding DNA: TGTGCCTGGAGTGTACAGGTGGGGGGGACGGAGACCCAGTACTTC. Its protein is CAWSVQVGGTETQYF.

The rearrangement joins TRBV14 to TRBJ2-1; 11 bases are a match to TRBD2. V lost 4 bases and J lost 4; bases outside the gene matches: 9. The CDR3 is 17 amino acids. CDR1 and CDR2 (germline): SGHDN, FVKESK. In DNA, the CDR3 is TGTGCCAGCAGCCCCCGACTAGCGGGAATATCATACAATGAGCAGTTCTTC. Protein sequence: CASSPRLAGISYNEQFF.

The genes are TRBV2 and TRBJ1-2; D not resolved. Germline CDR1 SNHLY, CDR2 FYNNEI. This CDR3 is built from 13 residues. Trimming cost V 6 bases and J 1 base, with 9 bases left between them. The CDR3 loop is CASSNRDNYGYTF. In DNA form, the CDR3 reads TGTGCCAGCAGCAACCGGGATAACTATGGCTACACCTTC.

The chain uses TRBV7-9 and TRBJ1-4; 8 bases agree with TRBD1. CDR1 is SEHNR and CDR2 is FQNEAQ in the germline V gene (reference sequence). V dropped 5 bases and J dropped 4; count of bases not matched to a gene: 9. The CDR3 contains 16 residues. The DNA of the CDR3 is TGTGCCAGCAGCGTGCGCCGGGACAGGAGTAATGAAAAACTGTTTTTT. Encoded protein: CASSVRRDRSNEKLFF.

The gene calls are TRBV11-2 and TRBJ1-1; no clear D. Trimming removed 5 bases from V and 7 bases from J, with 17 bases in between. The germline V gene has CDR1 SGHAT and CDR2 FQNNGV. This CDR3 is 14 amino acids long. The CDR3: CASSPRGLGNEAFF. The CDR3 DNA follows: TGTGCCAGCAGCCCCCGAGGGTTAGGGAATGAAGCTTTCTTT.

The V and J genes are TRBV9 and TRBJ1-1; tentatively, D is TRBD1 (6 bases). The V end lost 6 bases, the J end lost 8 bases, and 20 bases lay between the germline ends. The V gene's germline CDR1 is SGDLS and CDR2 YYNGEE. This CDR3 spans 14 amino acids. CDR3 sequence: CASTLGGEGFEAFF. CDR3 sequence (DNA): TGTGCCAGCACCTTAGGGGGGGAGGGCTTCGAAGCTTTCTTT.

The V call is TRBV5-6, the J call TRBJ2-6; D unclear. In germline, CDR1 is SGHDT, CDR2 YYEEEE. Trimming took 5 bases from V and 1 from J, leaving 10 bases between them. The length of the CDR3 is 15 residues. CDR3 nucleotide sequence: TGTGCCAGCAGAGATGGAAGATCTGGGGCCAACGTCCTGACTTTC. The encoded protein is CASRDGRSGANVLTF.

The CDR3 DNA is TGTGCCAGCAGCTTACACCAGGGGAACTATGGCTACACCTTC. Its translation is CASSLHQGNYGYTF. This chain links TRBV7-9 with TRBJ1-2, with D perhaps matching TRBD1 (6 bases). The V end was cut by 2 bases, the J end by 2 bases, with 9 bases between. The CDR3 covers 14 residues. Germline-derived CDR1 and CDR2 are SEHNR and FQNEAQ (reference sequence).

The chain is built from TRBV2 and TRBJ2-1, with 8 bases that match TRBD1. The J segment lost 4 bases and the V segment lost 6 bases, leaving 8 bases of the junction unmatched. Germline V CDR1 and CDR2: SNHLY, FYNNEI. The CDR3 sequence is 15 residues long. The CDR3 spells CASSRRGQEYNEQFF. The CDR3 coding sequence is TGTGCCAGCAGCCGCAGGGGACAGGAATACAATGAGCAGTTCTTC.